This T cell receptor (beta chain) is drawn from a study of cytomegalovirus exposure and HLA in healthy donors. Study-wide points: Common viral pathogens were later found to be apparently linked to several of the most significant clusters. While the bulk of TCR sequences proved rare, some public TCRs turned up in many donors. The CMV antigen specificity of three CMV-associated chains was confirmed through in vitro analysis.

This CDR3 region has 16 residues. Trimming pared 5 bases from V and 2 bases from J, leaving 15 bases between. CDR1 SGHAT and CDR2 FQNNGV come from the germline V gene. The PCR made use of 60 Vbeta and 13 Jbeta primers. Assay used: immunoSEQ multiplex PCR; TCRdb lists only in-frame clones, some missing. The data show around 200,000 clones, 70% to 80% seen once. As to this clone: Its cognate antigen is unknown.

This clonotype was sampled from a girl aged 2-15 years in good health and CMV-seronegative. The material sequenced was PBMCs. J is TRBJ2-2 and V is TRBV11-2; a possible D gene is TRBD1 (5 bases). The CDR3 region is CASSPRWTLNTGELFF. The CDR3 DNA sequence: TGTGCCAGCAGCCCCAGATGGACACTAAACACCGGGGAGCTGTTTTTT. The whole variable domain, remainder taken from reference TRBV11-2 and TRBJ2-2, is EAGVAQSPRYKIIEKRQSVAFWCNPISGHATLYWYQQILGQGPKLLIQFQNNGVVDDSQLPKDRFSAERLKGVDSTLKIQPAKLEDSAVYLCASSPRWTLNTGELFFGEGSRLTVL.